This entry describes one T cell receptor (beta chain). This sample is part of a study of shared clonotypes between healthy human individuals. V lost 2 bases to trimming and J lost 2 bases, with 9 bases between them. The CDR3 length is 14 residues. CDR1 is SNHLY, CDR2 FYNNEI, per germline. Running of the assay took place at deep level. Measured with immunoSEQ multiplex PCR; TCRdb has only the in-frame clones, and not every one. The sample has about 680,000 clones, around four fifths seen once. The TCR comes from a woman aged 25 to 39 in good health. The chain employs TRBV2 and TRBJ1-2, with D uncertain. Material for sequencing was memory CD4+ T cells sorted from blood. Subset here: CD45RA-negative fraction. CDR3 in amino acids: CASSEPTRNYGYTF. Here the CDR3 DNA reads TGTGCCAGCAGTGAACCTACAAGAAACTATGGCTACACCTTC.